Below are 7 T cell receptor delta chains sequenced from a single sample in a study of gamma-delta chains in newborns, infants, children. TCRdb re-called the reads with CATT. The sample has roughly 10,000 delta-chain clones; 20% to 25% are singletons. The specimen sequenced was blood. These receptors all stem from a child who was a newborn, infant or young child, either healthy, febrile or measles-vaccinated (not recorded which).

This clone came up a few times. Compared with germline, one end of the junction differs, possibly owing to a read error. The CDR3 spells CACDTLLGDTGSRDTRQMFF. The CDR3 DNA sequence: TGTGCCTGTGACACTTTACTGGGGGATACGGGCTCCCGGGACACCCGACAGATGTTTTTC. The chain combines TRDV2 with TRDJ3; the match to TRDD3 covers 13 bases. Germline CDR1 and CDR2: GEAIGNYY and EKD. This CDR3 is 20 amino acids long.

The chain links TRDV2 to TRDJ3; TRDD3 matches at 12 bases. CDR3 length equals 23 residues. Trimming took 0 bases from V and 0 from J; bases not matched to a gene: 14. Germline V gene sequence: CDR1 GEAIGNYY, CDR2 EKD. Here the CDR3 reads CACDTAAGGYAVRSSWDTRQMFF. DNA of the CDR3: TGTGCCTGTGACACCGCGGCTGGGGGATACGCGGTACGTAGCTCCTGGGACACCCGACAGATGTTTTTC.

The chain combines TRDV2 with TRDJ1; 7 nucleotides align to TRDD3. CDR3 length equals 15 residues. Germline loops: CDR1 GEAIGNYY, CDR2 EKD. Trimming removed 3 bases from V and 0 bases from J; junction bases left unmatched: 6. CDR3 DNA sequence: TGTGCCTGTGACTACTGGGGCGTTTACACCGATAAACTCATCTTT. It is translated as CACDYWGVYTDKLIF.

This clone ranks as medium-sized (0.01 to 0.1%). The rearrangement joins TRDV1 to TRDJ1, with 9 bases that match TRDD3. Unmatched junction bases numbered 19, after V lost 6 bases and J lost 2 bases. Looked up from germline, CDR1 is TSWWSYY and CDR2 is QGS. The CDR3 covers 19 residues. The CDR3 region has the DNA TGTGCTCTTGGCGCTGCCTTCCTCGGTTCTGGGGGATGTACCGATAAACTCATCTTT. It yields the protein CALGAAFLGSGGCTDKLIF.

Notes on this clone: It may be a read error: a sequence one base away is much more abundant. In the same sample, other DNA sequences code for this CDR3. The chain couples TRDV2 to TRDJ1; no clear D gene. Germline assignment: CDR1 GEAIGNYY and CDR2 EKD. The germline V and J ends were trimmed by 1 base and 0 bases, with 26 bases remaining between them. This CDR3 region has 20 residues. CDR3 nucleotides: TGTGCCTGTGACACAATACCGTTCGCTGCCCATGGGCCCGACACCGATAAACTCATCTTT. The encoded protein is CACDTIPFAAHGPDTDKLIF.

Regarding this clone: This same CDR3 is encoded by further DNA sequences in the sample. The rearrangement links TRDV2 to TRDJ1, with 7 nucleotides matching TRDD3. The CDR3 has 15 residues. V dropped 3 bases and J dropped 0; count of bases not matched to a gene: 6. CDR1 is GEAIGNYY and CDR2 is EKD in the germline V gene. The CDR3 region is CACDPWGTHTDKLIF. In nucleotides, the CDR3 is TGTGCCTGTGACCCATGGGGGACCCACACCGATAAACTCATCTTT.

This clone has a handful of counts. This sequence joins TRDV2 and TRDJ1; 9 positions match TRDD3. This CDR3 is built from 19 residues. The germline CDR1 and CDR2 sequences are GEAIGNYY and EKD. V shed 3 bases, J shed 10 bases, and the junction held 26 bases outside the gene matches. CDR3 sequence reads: CACDPFAILGDPQGPRLIF. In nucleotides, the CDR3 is TGTGCCTGTGACCCGTTTGCAATACTGGGGGACCCCCAGGGCCCTCGACTCATCTTT.